This T cell receptor (beta chain) was retrieved from a study of early T cells in non-severe SARS-CoV-2 infection. Turning to the study itself: Chains stayed unpaired after sequencing of bulk RNA from unsorted whole blood.

The ends were cut back, 6 bases at V and 3 bases at J, with 9 bases in the middle. CDR3 length: 12 residues. Germline V gene lookup returns CDR1 MGHDK and CDR2 SYGVNS. This clonotype was counted ten times or more. What it binds is not known. Study outcomes and limitations: The VDJdb matching leaned toward anti-spike CD8 responses and overlooked private and CD4 specificities.

The TCR library protocol attached unique molecular identifiers to the individual cDNA molecules. A single record per CDR3 protein comes from TCRdb applying MiXCR to the 5' RACE reads. The profile shows about 68,000 distinct CDR3 sequences, around 9.9% of them singletons. Sequencing was carried out using whole blood. This receptor was taken from an adult who was a healthcare worker with PCR-confirmed SARS-CoV-2 infection or an uninfected control (not recorded which). The genes are TRBV25-1 and TRBJ2-7, with D uncertain. The CDR3 loop reads CASRNWVYEQYF. The CDR3 region has the DNA TGTGCCAGCAGGAACTGGGTCTACGAGCAGTACTTC.